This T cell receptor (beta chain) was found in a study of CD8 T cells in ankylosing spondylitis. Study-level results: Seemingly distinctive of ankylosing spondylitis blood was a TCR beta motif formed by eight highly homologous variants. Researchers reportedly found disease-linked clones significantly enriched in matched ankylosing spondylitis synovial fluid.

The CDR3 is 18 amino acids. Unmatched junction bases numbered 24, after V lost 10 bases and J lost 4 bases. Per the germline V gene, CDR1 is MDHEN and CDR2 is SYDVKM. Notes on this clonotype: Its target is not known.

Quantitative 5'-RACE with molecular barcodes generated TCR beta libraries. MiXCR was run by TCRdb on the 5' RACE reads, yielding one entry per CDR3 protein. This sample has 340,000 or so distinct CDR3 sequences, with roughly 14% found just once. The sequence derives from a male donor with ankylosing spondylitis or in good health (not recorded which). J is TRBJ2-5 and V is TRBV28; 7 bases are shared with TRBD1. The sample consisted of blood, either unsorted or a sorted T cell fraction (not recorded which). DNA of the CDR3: TGTGCCACCCGGGCCGTCCGTTCGACAGGGCTTGGGGTAGAGACCCAGTACTTC. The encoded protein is CATRAVRSTGLGVETQYF. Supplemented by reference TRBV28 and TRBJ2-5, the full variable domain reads DVKVTQSSRYLVKRTGEKVFLECVQDMDHENMFWYRQDPGLGLRLIYFSYDVKMKEKGDIPEGYSVSREKKERFSLILESASTNQTSMYLCATRAVRSTGLGVETQYFGPGTRLLVL.